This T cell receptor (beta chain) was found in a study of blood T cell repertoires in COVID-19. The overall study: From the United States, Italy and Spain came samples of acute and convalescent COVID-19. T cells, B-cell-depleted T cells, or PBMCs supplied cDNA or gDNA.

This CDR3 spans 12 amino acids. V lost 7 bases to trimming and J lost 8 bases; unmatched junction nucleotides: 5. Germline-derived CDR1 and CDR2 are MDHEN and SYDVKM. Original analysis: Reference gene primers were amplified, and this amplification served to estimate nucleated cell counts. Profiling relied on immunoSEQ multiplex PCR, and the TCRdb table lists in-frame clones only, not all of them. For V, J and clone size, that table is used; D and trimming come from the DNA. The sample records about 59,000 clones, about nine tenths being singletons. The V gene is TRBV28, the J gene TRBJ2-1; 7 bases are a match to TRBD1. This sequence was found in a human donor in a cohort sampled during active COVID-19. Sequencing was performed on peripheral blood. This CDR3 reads CASTQGVDEQFF. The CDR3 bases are TGTGCCAGCACCCAGGGGGTGGATGAGCAGTTCTTC.